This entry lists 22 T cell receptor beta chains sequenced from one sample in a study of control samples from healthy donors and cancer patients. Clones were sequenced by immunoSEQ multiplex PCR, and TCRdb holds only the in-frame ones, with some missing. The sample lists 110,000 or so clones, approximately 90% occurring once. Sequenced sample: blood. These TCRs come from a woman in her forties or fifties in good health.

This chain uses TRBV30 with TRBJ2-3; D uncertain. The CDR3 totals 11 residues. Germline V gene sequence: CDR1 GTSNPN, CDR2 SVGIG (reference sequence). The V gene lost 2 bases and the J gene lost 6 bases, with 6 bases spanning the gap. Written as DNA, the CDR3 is TGTGCCTGGAGTATCACGGATACGCAGTATTTT. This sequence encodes CAWSITDTQYF.

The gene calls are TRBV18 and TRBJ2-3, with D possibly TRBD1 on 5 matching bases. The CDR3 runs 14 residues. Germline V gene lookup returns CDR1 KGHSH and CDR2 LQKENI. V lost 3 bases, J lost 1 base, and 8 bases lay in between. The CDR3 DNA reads TGTGCCAGCTCACCGGGCAGGGGCACAGATACGCAGTATTTT. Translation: CASSPGRGTDTQYF.

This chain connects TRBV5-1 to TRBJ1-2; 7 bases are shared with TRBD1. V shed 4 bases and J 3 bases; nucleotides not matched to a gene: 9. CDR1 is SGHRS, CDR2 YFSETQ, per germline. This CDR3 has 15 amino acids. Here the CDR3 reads CASSPRTGGDYGYTF. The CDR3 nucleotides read TGCGCCAGCAGCCCCCGGACAGGCGGTGACTATGGCTACACCTTC. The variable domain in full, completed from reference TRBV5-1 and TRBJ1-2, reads KAGVTQTPRYLIKTRGQQVTLSCSPISGHRSVSWYQQTPGQGLQFLFEYFSETQRNKGNFPGRFSGRQFSNSRSEMNVSTLELGDSALYLCASSPRTGGDYGYTFGSGTRLTVV.

The CDR3 region has the DNA TGTGCCAGCAGCTTGGCCGAGAGGTTGGGTACGCAGTATTTT. Its protein is CASSLAERLGTQYF. The rearrangement links TRBV5-6 to TRBJ2-3; D remains unclear. The CDR3 sequence is 14 residues long. Germline V gives CDR1 SGHDT, CDR2 YYEEEE. V lost 0 bases, J lost 8 bases, and 13 bases lay in between.

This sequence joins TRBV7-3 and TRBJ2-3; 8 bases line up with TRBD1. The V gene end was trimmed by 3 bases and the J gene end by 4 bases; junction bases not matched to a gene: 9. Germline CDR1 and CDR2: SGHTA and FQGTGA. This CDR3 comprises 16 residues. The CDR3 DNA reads TGTGCCAGCAGCTTCCTCGGACAGGGAGAAGCAGATACGCAGTATTTT. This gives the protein CASSFLGQGEADTQYF.

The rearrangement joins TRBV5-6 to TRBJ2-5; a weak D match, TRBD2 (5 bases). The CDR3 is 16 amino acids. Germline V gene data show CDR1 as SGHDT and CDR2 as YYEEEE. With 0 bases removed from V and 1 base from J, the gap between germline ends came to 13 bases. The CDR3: CASSLAGFLLQETQYF. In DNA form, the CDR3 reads TGTGCCAGCAGCTTGGCGGGGTTTCTTCTCCAAGAGACCCAGTACTTC.

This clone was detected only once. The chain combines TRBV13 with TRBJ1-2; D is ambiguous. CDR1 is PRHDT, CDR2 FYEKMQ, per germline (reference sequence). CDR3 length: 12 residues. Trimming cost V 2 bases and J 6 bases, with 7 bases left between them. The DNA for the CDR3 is TGTGCCAGCAGCTTACTTATCAATGGCTACACCTTC. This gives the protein CASSLLINGYTF.

Written as DNA, the CDR3 is TGTGCCAGCAGCGGGTGGGACAGGGGGGACTATGGCTACACCTTC. This gives the protein CASSGWDRGDYGYTF. The rearrangement links TRBV7-9 to TRBJ1-2; 11 nucleotides align to TRBD1. The trim removed 5 bases at V and 3 bases at J, leaving 5 bases unmatched. Per germline, CDR1 SEHNR and CDR2 FQNEAQ (reference sequence). The CDR3 has 15 amino acids. Variable domain in full (rest from reference TRBV7-9 and TRBJ1-2): DTGVSQNPRHKITKRGQNVTFRCDPISEHNRLYWYRQTLGQGPEFLTYFQNEAQLEKSRLLSDRFSAERPKGSFSTLEIQRTEQGDSAMYLCASSGWDRGDYGYTFGSGTRLTVV.

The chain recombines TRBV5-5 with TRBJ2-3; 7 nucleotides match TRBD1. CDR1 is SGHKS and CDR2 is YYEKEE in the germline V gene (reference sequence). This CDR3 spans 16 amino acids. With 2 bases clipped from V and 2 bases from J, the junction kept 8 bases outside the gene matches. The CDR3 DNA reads TGTGCCAGCAGCTTCACGCAGGGGGTTCCCACAGATACGCAGTATTTT. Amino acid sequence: CASSFTQGVPTDTQYF.

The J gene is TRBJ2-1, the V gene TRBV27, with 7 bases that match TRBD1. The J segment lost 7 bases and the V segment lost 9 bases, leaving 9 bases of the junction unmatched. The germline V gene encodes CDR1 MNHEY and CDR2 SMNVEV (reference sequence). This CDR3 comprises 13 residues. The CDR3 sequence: CASETGFSNEQFF. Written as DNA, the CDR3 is TGTGCCAGTGAGACAGGGTTCTCGAATGAGCAGTTCTTC.

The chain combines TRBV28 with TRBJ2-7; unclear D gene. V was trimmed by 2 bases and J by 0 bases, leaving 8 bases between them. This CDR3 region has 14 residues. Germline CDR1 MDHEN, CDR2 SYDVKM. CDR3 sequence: CASSLGQSSYEQYV. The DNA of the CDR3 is TGTGCCAGCAGTTTAGGGCAGAGCTCCTACGAGCAGTACGTC.

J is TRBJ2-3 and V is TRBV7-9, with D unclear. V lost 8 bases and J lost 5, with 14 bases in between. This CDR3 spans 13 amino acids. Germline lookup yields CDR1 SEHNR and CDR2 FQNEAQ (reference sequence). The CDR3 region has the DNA TGTGCCAGCCGGTCACTTGCAGGAGATACGCAGTATTTT. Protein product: CASRSLAGDTQYF.

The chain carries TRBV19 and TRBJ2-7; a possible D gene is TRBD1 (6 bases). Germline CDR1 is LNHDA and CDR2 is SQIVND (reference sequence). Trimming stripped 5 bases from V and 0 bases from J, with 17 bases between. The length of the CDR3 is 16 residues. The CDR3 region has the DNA TGTGCCAGTAGTTCCGCCGGGACACCGTTCTCCTACGAGCAGTACTTC. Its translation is CASSSAGTPFSYEQYF.

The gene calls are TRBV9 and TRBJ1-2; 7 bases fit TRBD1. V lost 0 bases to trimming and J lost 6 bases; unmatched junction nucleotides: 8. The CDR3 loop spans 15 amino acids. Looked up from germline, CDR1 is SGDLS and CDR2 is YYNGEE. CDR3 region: CASSVGIGGANGYTF. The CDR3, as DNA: TGTGCCAGCAGCGTAGGAATAGGGGGCGCAAATGGCTACACCTTC.

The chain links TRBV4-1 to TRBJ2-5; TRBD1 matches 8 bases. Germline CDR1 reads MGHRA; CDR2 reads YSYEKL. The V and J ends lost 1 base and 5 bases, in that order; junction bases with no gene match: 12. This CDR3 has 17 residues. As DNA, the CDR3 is TGCGCCAGCAGCCAAGTCGTCCTCAGGGGGCATTGGGAGACCCAGTACTTC. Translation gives CASSQVVLRGHWETQYF.

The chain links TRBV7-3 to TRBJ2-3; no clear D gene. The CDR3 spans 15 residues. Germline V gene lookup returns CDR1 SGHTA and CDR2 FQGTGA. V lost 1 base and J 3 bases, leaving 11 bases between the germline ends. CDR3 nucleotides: TGTGCCAGCAGCTTAATGACAACTCGGACAGATACGCAGTATTTT. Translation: CASSLMTTRTDTQYF.

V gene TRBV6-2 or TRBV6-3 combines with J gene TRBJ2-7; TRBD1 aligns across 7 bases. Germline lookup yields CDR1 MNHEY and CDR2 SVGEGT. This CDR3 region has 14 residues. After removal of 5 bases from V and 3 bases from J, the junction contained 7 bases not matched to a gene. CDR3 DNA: TGTGCCAGCAGTAAAAGGGACAGCCGCTACGAGCAGTACGTC. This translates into CASSKRDSRYEQYV.

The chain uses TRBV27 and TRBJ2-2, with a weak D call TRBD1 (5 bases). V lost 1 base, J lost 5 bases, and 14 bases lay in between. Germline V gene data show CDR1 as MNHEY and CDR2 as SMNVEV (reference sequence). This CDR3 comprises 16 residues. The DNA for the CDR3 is TGTGCCAGCAGTTTATTCAGGGAAAGGTTAACCGGGGAGCTGTTTTTT. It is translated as CASSLFRERLTGELFF.

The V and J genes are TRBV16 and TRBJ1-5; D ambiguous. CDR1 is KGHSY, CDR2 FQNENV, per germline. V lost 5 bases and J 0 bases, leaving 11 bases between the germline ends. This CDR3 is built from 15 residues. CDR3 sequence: CASSREAYSNQPQHF. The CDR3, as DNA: TGTGCCAGCAGCAGAGAGGCCTATAGCAATCAGCCCCAGCATTTT. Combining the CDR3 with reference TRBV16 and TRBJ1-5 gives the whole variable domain GEEVAQTPKHLVRGEGQKAKLYCAPIKGHSYVFWYQQVLKNEFKFLISFQNENVFDETGMPKERFSAKCLPNSPCSLEIQATKLEDSAVYFCASSREAYSNQPQHFGDGTRLSIL.

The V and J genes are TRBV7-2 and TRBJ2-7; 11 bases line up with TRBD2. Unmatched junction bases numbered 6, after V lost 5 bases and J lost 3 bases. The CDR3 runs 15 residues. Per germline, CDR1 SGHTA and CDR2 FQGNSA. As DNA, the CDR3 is TGTGCCAGCAGCCGGGGGGGGACTAGCGGCTACGAGCAGTACTTC. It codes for CASSRGGTSGYEQYF.

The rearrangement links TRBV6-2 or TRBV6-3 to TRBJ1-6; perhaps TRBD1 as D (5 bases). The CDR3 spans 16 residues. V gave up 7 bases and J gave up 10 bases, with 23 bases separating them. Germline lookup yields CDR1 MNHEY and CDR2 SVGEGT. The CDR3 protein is CASIPSTGFTESPLHF. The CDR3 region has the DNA TGTGCCAGCATCCCCTCTACAGGATTTACGGAATCACCCCTCCACTTT.

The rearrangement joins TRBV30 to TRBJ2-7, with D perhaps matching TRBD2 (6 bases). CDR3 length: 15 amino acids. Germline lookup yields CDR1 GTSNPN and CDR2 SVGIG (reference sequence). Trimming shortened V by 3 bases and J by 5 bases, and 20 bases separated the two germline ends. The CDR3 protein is CAWSIKEGLGHEQYF. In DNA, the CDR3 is TGTGCCTGGAGCATAAAGGAGGGATTGGGACACGAGCAGTACTTC.